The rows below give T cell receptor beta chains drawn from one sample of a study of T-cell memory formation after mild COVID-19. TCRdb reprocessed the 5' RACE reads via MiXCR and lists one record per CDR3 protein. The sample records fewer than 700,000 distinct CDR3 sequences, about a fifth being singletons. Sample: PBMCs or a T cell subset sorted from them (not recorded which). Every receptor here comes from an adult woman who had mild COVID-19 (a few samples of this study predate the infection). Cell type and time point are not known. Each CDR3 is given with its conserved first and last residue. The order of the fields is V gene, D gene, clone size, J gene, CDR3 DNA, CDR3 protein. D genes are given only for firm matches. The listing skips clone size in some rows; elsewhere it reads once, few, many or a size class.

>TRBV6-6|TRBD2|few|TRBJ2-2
TGTGCCAGCAGCCCAAAGACTAGCGGGGGTCTCGGGGAGCTGTTTTTT
CASSPKTSGGLGELFF
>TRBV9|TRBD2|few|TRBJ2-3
TGTGCCAGCAGCAAATTAGCGGGATTCTATACGCAGTATTTT
CASSKLAGFYTQYF
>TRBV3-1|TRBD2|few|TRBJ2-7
TGTGCCAGCGGGGAGGGTATCGAGCAGTACTTC
CASGEGIEQYF
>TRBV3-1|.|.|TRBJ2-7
TGTGCCAGCAGCCCCTTTTTAGGGGGCGAGCAGTACTTC
CASSPFLGGEQYF
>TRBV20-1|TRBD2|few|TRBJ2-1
TGCAGTGCTAGTTCCCTAGCGGGGAGCTCCTACAATGAGCAGTTCTTC
CSASSLAGSSYNEQFF
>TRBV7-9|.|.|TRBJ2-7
TGTGCCAGCAGCTTGCAGGGGGGAGAGCAGTACTTC
CASSLQGGEQYF
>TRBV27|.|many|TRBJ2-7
TGTGCCAGCAGTTTACTCAGGGGCGAGCAGTACTTC
CASSLLRGEQYF
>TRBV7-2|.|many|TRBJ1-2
TGTGCCAGCAGCTCACAGGGTAACTATGGCTACACCTTC
CASSSQGNYGYTF
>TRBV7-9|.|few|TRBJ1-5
TGTGCCAGTACCAAGGGCAGGGAACAGCCCCAGCATTTT
CASTKGREQPQHF
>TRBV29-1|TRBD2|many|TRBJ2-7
TGCAGCGTTGAATCGGGGGGGCCCCCCTACGAGCAGTACTTC
CSVESGGPPYEQYF
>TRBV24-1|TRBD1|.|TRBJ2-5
TGTGCCACCAGTGATCCGCGGACAGGGCAAGAGACCCAGTACTTC
CATSDPRTGQETQYF
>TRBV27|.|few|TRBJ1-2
TGTGCCAGCAGCCCGGGAGGGGCGGGCTATGGCTACACCTTC
CASSPGGAGYGYTF
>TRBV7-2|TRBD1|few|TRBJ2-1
TGTGCCAGCAGCTACGGGACAGGTAACAATGAGCAGTTCTTC
CASSYGTGNNEQFF
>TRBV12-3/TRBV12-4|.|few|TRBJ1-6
TGTGCCAGCAGGCGGGGCATAAGAAATTCACCCCTCCACTTT
CASRRGIRNSPLHF
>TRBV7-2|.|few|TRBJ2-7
TGTGCCAGCAGCTCCGAAGGGACACTATACGAGCTATATCAGTCCTTC
CASSSEGTLYELYQSF
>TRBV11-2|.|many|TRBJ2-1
TGTGCCAGCAGTGCCTATCCGACAGAAAGCTCCTACAATGAGCAGTTCTTC
CASSAYPTESSYNEQFF
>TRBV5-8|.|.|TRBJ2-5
TGTGCCAGCAGCTTGGCGGGGAGGACAGATTTACAAGAGACCCAGTACTTC
CASSLAGRTDLQETQYF
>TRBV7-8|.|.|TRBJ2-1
TGTGCCAGCAGCGATGACAGGTCCACCTACAATGAGCAGTTCTTC
CASSDDRSTYNEQFF
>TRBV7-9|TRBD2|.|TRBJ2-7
TGTGCCAGCAGCGTGAAGACTAGCGGAAACTCCTACGAGCAGTACTTC
CASSVKTSGNSYEQYF
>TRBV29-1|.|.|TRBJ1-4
TGCAGCGTTGTCCTGGGGGAGTCGCATGAAAAACTGTTTTTT
CSVVLGESHEKLFF
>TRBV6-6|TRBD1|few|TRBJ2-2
TGTGCCAGCAGTTACTCGACAGGGGGACTTGAGGAGCTGTTTTTT
CASSYSTGGLEELFF
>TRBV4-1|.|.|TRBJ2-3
TGCGCCAGCAGCCAGCTCCCGGGACTGCCTATATTAGATACGCAGTATTTT
CASSQLPGLPILDTQYF
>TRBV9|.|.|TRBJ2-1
TGTGCCAGCAGCCCGGGGATACTCTACAATGAGCAGTTCTTC
CASSPGILYNEQFF
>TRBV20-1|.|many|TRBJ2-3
TGCAGTGCTAGCTCCCGCAGCCTGAGGGATACGCAGTATTTT
CSASSRSLRDTQYF
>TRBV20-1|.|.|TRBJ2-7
TGCAGTGCTAGGGACCGGGGCGGCGAGCAGTACTTC
CSARDRGGEQYF
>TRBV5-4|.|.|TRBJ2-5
TGTGCCAGCAGCTTGGCGGGCGGGTTCCCCCAGGAGACCCAGTACTTC
CASSLAGGFPQETQYF
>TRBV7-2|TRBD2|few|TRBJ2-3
TGTGCCAGCAGCTTATTAGCGGGAGTGGGGACAGATACGCAGTATTTT
CASSLLAGVGTDTQYF
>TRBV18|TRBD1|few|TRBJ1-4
TGTGCCAGCGCTGGGACAGAGAATGAAAAACTGTTTTTT
CASAGTENEKLFF
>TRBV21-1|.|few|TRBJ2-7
TGTGCCAGCAGCAAAATGGGCGACAGGGGACTCTCCTACGAGCAGTACTTC
CASSKMGDRGLSYEQYF